Below, 32 T cell receptor beta chains from the same sample are listed, as sequenced in a study of blood T cell repertoires in COVID-19. Assay used: immunoSEQ multiplex PCR; TCRdb lists only in-frame clones, some missing. The sample contains about 170,000 clones, 84% of which appear only once. The specimen sequenced was peripheral blood. The receptors come from a woman of 80 years or more with COVID-19, enrolled during active disease.

The CDR3 DNA sequence: TGTGGAGGGCAGGTCACCGGGGAGCTGTTTTTT. Its translation is CGGQVTGELFF. This chain uses TRBV2 with TRBJ2-2, with D possibly being TRBD2 (5 bases). The CDR3 loop spans 11 amino acids. Germline assignment: CDR1 SNHLY and CDR2 FYNNEI.

This rearrangement joins TRBV28 to TRBJ2-2, with 7 bases lining up with TRBD1. J was trimmed by 5 bases and V by 6 bases; bases with no gene match: 9. Per germline, CDR1 MDHEN and CDR2 SYDVKM. The CDR3 runs to 15 residues. The CDR3 protein is CASREGGAWTGELFF. The CDR3 bases are TGTGCCAGCAGGGAAGGGGGCGCGTGGACCGGGGAGCTGTTTTTT.

To note about this clone: Other DNA sequences of this sample code for an identical CDR3. This rearrangement joins TRBV5-1 to TRBJ2-2, with 7 nucleotides matching TRBD2. With 3 bases clipped from V and 5 bases from J, the junction kept 7 bases outside the gene matches. CDR3 length: 15 amino acids. The V gene's germline CDR1 is SGHRS and CDR2 YFSETQ. CDR3 sequence reads: CASSSSGAGTGELFF. The CDR3 region has the DNA TGCGCCAGCAGCTCGAGCGGGGCCGGAACCGGGGAGCTGTTTTTT. Full variable domain (missing parts from reference TRBV5-1 and TRBJ2-2): KAGVTQTPRYLIKTRGQQVTLSCSPISGHRSVSWYQQTPGQGLQFLFEYFSETQRNKGNFPGRFSGRQFSNSRSEMNVSTLELGDSALYLCASSSSGAGTGELFFGEGSRLTVL.

The chain links TRBV7-2 to TRBJ2-3; the D gene is possibly TRBD2 (7 bases). Germline V gives CDR1 SGHTA, CDR2 FQGNSA. V lost 2 bases and J 7 bases, leaving 19 bases between the germline ends. The CDR3 has 16 residues. The CDR3 nucleotides are TGTGCCAGCAGCTTAAGTAGAGGGGGGGGCCTACATACGCAGTATTTT. This gives the protein CASSLSRGGGLHTQYF.

The chain employs TRBV19 and TRBJ2-1, with a weak D call TRBD1 (6 bases). CDR1 is LNHDA and CDR2 is SQIVND in the germline V gene (reference sequence). The CDR3 covers 16 residues. V was clipped by 3 bases and J by 9 bases, with 21 bases between them. The CDR3 sequence: CASSILRDTRTVEQFF. The CDR3 coding sequence is TGTGCCAGTAGTATCCTCCGGGACACACGAACAGTTGAGCAGTTCTTC.

The gene calls are TRBV7-2 and TRBJ2-1; 8 nucleotides agree with TRBD2. The CDR3 consists of 16 residues. V was pared by 2 bases and J by 0 bases, with 3 bases of the junction left unmatched. The V gene's germline CDR1 is SGHTA and CDR2 FQGNSA. The CDR3 loop reads CASSLNGGASYNEQFF. The CDR3 nucleotides read TGTGCCAGCAGCTTAAACGGGGGGGCCTCCTACAATGAGCAGTTCTTC.

The chain has TRBV30 and TRBJ1-5; D is unresolved. The V end lost 0 bases, the J end lost 2 bases, and 11 bases lay between the germline ends. From germline, CDR1 is GTSNPN and CDR2 SVGIG (reference sequence). This CDR3 is 15 amino acids long. CDR3 in amino acids: CAWSVQLGGNQPQHF. The CDR3 nucleotides read TGTGCCTGGAGTGTACAACTGGGAGGCAATCAGCCCCAGCATTTT.

This clone was detected once. The gene calls are TRBV4-3 and TRBJ1-2; 8 bases are shared with TRBD1. The CDR3 is 14 residues long. CDR1 and CDR2 from the germline V gene are LGHNA and YSLEER. V was pared by 4 bases and J by 2 bases, with 3 bases of the junction left unmatched. For the CDR3, the DNA is TGCGCCAGCAGCCTCGGACAGGGAAACTATGGCTACACCTTC. Translation: CASSLGQGNYGYTF.

V gene TRBV30 combines with J gene TRBJ2-7; 8 nucleotides match TRBD2. The germline V gene encodes CDR1 GTSNPN and CDR2 SVGIG (reference sequence). V shed 2 bases, J shed 7 bases, and the junction held 19 bases outside the gene matches. The CDR3 consists of 17 residues. DNA of the CDR3: TGTGCCTGGAGTACCAGTGGGCTAGCGGGTCCTTTGGGTGAGCAGTACTTC. This translates into CAWSTSGLAGPLGEQYF.

The CDR3 nucleotides read TGTGCCATCAGGGCCGGACTAGCGGGAGGTTCTAGCACAGATACGCAGTATTTT. Its translation is CAIRAGLAGGSSTDTQYF. V and J are TRBV10-3 and TRBJ2-3; 14 bases align to TRBD2. The CDR3 extends over 18 amino acids. CDR1 is ENHRY and CDR2 is SYGVKD in the germline V gene. V lost 6 bases, J lost 0 bases, and 8 bases stayed unmatched.

The V and J genes are TRBV21-1 and TRBJ1-5; the D call in the table, TRBD1, was not verified against the DNA. TRBV21-1 is annotated as a pseudogene. The CDR3 totals 15 residues. CDR3 amino acids: CASSKCGDRYQPQHF. The CDR3 region has the DNA TGTGCCAGCAGCAAATGTGGGGACAGATATCAGCCCCAGCATTTT.

This chain uses TRBV5-1 with TRBJ2-1; 11 nucleotides agree with TRBD2. This CDR3 comprises 16 residues. V shed 3 bases, J shed 8 bases, and the junction held 10 bases outside the gene matches. Germline V gene data show CDR1 as SGHRS and CDR2 as YFSETQ. CDR3 residues: CASSSRVAGGPDEQFF. The CDR3 DNA is TGCGCCAGCAGCTCCCGGGTAGCGGGAGGGCCCGATGAGCAGTTCTTC.

The sample holds a few counts of this clone. V and J are TRBV18 and TRBJ1-2; D perhaps matches TRBD1 (6 bases). The CDR3 contains 14 residues. The germline gives CDR1 KGHSH, CDR2 LQKENI. The V and J ends lost 6 bases and 6 bases respectively, with 17 bases between them. DNA for the CDR3: TGTGCCAGCTCCCGGACAGCGATTTCAGATGGCTACACCTTC. Protein sequence: CASSRTAISDGYTF.

The chain couples TRBV9 to TRBJ2-3, with 10 bases matching TRBD1. Trimming at V came to 2 bases and at J to 4 bases, leaving 4 bases not matched to a gene. Per germline, CDR1 SGDLS and CDR2 YYNGEE. CDR3 length: 15 amino acids. The CDR3 is CASSVRDRGPDTQYF. As DNA, the CDR3 is TGTGCCAGCAGCGTCCGGGACAGGGGTCCAGATACGCAGTATTTT.

The rearrangement uses TRBV3-1 (or the pseudogene TRBV3-2) and TRBJ1-2; D possibly corresponds to TRBD1 (5 bases). Trimming pared 3 bases from V and 4 bases from J, leaving 6 bases between. The CDR3 is 12 residues long. CDR1 and CDR2 (germline): LGHDT, YNNKEL (reference sequence). CDR3 amino acids: CASSQGGYGYTF. For the CDR3, the DNA is TGTGCCAGCAGCCAGGGGGGCTATGGCTACACCTTC.

The chain employs TRBV18 and TRBJ1-3, with TRBD1 matching 7 bases. The V and J ends lost 0 bases and 4 bases, in that order; junction bases with no gene match: 9. Germline CDR1 KGHSH, CDR2 LQKENI. The CDR3 contains 17 residues. The CDR3 DNA sequence: TGTGCCAGCTCACCACCGACAGGGAGTACGGCGGGAAACACCATATATTTT. Protein: CASSPPTGSTAGNTIYF.

The V call is TRBV7-2, the J call TRBJ2-7; 7 positions match TRBD2. The germline V gene encodes CDR1 SGHTA and CDR2 FQGNSA. The CDR3 is made up of 15 amino acids. V dropped 4 bases and J dropped 2; count of bases not matched to a gene: 8. The CDR3 sequence: CASSSSGGLAYEQYF. CDR3 in DNA: TGTGCCAGCAGCTCGTCCGGAGGACTAGCCTACGAGCAGTACTTC.

The chain employs TRBV9 and TRBJ1-2; perhaps TRBD1 as D (6 bases). Germline V lookup: CDR1 SGDLS, CDR2 YYNGEE. This CDR3 spans 15 amino acids. Trimming took 3 bases from V and 4 from J, leaving 16 bases between them. CDR3 sequence: CASSDNRDEVYGYTF. The DNA of the CDR3 is TGTGCCAGCAGCGACAACAGGGATGAGGTCTATGGCTACACCTTC. Full variable domain (missing parts from reference TRBV9 and TRBJ1-2): DSGVTQTPKHLITATGQRVTLRCSPRSGDLSVYWYQQSLDQGLQFLIQYYNGEERAKGNILERFSAQQFPDLHSELNLSSLELGDSALYFCASSDNRDEVYGYTFGSGTRLTVV.

The chain couples TRBV7-2 to TRBJ1-1, with 8 bases lining up with TRBD1. CDR1 is SGHTA and CDR2 is FQGNSA in the germline V gene. CDR3 length: 14 amino acids. V lost 1 base, J lost 6 bases, and 4 bases stayed unmatched. CDR3 DNA: TGTGCCAGCAGCTTAGGGACAGGGCTGTCTGAAGCTTTCTTT. It codes for CASSLGTGLSEAFF.

This clone was observed once. The sample carries other DNA sequences with the same CDR3. V is TRBV5-1 and J is TRBJ2-5; D possibly corresponds to TRBD2 (5 bases). Germline V lookup: CDR1 SGHRS, CDR2 YFSETQ. V lost 1 base and J lost 3, with 7 bases in between. The CDR3 is made up of 13 amino acids. CDR3 DNA: TGCGCCAGCAGCTTGTTCGGGGAAGAGACCCAGTACTTC. Translating gives CASSLFGEETQYF. Full variable domain (outside the CDR3, taken from reference TRBV5-1 and TRBJ2-5): KAGVTQTPRYLIKTRGQQVTLSCSPISGHRSVSWYQQTPGQGLQFLFEYFSETQRNKGNFPGRFSGRQFSNSRSEMNVSTLELGDSALYLCASSLFGEETQYFGPGTRLLVL.

This chain joins TRBV3-1 (or the pseudogene TRBV3-2) and TRBJ1-6; no firm D call. In germline, CDR1 is LGHDT, CDR2 YNNKEL (reference sequence). The CDR3 covers 16 residues. Trimming removed 5 bases at V and 10 bases at J, with 21 bases between. DNA of the CDR3: TGTGCCAGCAGCAAACGCATACGTCCGGGTGGGTCACCCCTCCACTTT. Translated: CASSKRIRPGGSPLHF.

V gene TRBV3-1 (or the pseudogene TRBV3-2) combines with J gene TRBJ1-2; D possibly corresponds to TRBD1 (5 bases). V was cut by 5 bases and J by 3 bases, with 13 bases left in between. The CDR3 is 14 amino acids. CDR1 is LGHDT and CDR2 is YNNKEL in the germline V gene (reference sequence). Written as DNA, the CDR3 is TGTGCCAGCAGCTACGCAGGGATAGACTATGGCTACACCTTC. It encodes CASSYAGIDYGYTF.

V and J are TRBV4-3 and TRBJ1-3, with TRBD1 as a possible D gene (5 bases). V was cut by 1 base and J by 3 bases, with 7 bases left in between. The CDR3 length is 14 residues. CDR1 is LGHNA and CDR2 is YSLEER in the germline V gene. CDR3 residues: CASSQGDFGNTIYF. As DNA, the CDR3 is TGCGCCAGCAGCCAAGGGGACTTTGGAAACACCATATATTTT.

The chain links TRBV18 to TRBJ1-6; 9 positions match TRBD1. CDR3 length equals 18 residues. V trimming: 3 bases; J trimming: 2 bases; junction bases outside the gene matches: 8. Germline CDR1 is KGHSH and CDR2 is LQKENI. CDR3 in amino acids: CASSPGTGRTAYNSPLHF. Written as DNA, the CDR3 is TGTGCCAGCTCACCCGGGACAGGGAGGACCGCCTATAATTCACCCCTCCACTTT. The whole variable domain, filled in from reference TRBV18 and TRBJ1-6, reads NAGVMQNPRHLVRRRGQEARLRCSPMKGHSHVYWYRQLPEEGLKFMVYLQKENIIDESGMPKERFSAEFPKEGPSILRIQQVVRGDSAAYFCASSPGTGRTAYNSPLHFGNGTRLTVT.

This chain connects TRBV7-9 to TRBJ2-5; D unclear. The CDR3 is made up of 14 amino acids. The germline gives CDR1 SEHNR, CDR2 FQNEAQ (reference sequence). V lost 2 bases and J 3 bases, leaving 10 bases between the germline ends. CDR3 sequence (DNA): TGTGCCAGCAGCTTATATACAAATAAAGAGACCCAGTACTTC. As protein: CASSLYTNKETQYF.

The chain employs TRBV6-1 and TRBJ2-3, with D maybe TRBD1 (5 bases). This CDR3 spans 16 amino acids. Germline assignment: CDR1 MNHNS and CDR2 SASEGT. Trimming stripped 0 bases from V and 4 bases from J, with 14 bases between. CDR3 sequence: CASSEASRGWSDTQYF. In nucleotides, the CDR3 is TGTGCCAGCAGTGAAGCGAGTAGGGGTTGGTCAGATACGCAGTATTTT.

The V call is TRBV19, the J call TRBJ1-1, with 8 bases fitting TRBD1. J lost 0 bases, V lost 8 bases, and 14 bases had no gene match. The CDR3 spans 17 residues. CDR1 is LNHDA and CDR2 is SQIVND in the germline V gene (reference sequence). CDR3 DNA: TGTGCCAGTTGCCGCAGGGGGCGTGTCGGCATGAACACTGAAGCTTTCTTT. Amino acid sequence: CASCRRGRVGMNTEAFF.

The chain recombines TRBV27 with TRBJ2-3, with D perhaps TRBD2 (6 bases). The CDR3 sequence is 15 residues long. The V gene lost 7 bases and the J gene lost 1 base, with 15 bases spanning the gap. CDR1 and CDR2 (germline): MNHEY, SMNVEV (reference sequence). DNA for the CDR3: TGTGCCAGCACCCGTTCTCCGGGGGGCACAGATACGCAGTATTTT. It specifies CASTRSPGGTDTQYF.

The chain has TRBV9 and TRBJ1-3; no firm D call. The V end was cut by 3 bases, the J end by 2 bases, with 6 bases between. This CDR3 comprises 13 residues. The V gene's germline CDR1 is SGDLS and CDR2 YYNGEE. This CDR3 is CASSAVAGNTIYF. CDR3 in DNA: TGTGCCAGCAGCGCAGTGGCTGGAAACACCATATATTTT. The full variable domain, in which reference TRBV9 and TRBJ1-3 provide the parts outside the CDR3, is DSGVTQTPKHLITATGQRVTLRCSPRSGDLSVYWYQQSLDQGLQFLIQYYNGEERAKGNILERFSAQQFPDLHSELNLSSLELGDSALYFCASSAVAGNTIYFGEGSWLTVV.

This chain links TRBV24-1 with TRBJ2-5, with D possibly TRBD1 on 8 matching bases. Germline V gives CDR1 KGHDR, CDR2 SFDVKD. The V end lost 4 bases, the J end lost 6 bases, and 20 bases lay between the germline ends. This CDR3 is 16 amino acids long. Here the CDR3 DNA reads TGTGCCACCAGTGAGGCTACAGGGGGAGGGCTGAAGACCCAGTACTTC. Its protein is CATSEATGGGLKTQYF.

V usage is TRBV30 and J usage is TRBJ2-2; 9 bases line up with TRBD2. J was trimmed by 4 bases and V by 1 base; bases with no gene match: 7. The length of the CDR3 is 16 residues. Germline loops: CDR1 GTSNPN, CDR2 SVGIG (reference sequence). CDR3 sequence (DNA): TGTGCCTGGAGTGGGCTAGCGGGATTGGGCACCGGGGAGCTGTTTTTT. It yields the protein CAWSGLAGLGTGELFF.

The rearrangement uses TRBV27 and TRBJ1-1, with TRBD1 matching 7 bases. The germline CDR1 and CDR2 sequences are MNHEY and SMNVEV (reference sequence). V lost 5 bases and J lost 10; bases outside the gene matches: 10. The CDR3 is 13 residues long. CDR3 sequence (DNA): TGTGCCAGCAGTCCGCGACAGGGAAGTACAGCTTTCTTT. It is translated as CASSPRQGSTAFF.